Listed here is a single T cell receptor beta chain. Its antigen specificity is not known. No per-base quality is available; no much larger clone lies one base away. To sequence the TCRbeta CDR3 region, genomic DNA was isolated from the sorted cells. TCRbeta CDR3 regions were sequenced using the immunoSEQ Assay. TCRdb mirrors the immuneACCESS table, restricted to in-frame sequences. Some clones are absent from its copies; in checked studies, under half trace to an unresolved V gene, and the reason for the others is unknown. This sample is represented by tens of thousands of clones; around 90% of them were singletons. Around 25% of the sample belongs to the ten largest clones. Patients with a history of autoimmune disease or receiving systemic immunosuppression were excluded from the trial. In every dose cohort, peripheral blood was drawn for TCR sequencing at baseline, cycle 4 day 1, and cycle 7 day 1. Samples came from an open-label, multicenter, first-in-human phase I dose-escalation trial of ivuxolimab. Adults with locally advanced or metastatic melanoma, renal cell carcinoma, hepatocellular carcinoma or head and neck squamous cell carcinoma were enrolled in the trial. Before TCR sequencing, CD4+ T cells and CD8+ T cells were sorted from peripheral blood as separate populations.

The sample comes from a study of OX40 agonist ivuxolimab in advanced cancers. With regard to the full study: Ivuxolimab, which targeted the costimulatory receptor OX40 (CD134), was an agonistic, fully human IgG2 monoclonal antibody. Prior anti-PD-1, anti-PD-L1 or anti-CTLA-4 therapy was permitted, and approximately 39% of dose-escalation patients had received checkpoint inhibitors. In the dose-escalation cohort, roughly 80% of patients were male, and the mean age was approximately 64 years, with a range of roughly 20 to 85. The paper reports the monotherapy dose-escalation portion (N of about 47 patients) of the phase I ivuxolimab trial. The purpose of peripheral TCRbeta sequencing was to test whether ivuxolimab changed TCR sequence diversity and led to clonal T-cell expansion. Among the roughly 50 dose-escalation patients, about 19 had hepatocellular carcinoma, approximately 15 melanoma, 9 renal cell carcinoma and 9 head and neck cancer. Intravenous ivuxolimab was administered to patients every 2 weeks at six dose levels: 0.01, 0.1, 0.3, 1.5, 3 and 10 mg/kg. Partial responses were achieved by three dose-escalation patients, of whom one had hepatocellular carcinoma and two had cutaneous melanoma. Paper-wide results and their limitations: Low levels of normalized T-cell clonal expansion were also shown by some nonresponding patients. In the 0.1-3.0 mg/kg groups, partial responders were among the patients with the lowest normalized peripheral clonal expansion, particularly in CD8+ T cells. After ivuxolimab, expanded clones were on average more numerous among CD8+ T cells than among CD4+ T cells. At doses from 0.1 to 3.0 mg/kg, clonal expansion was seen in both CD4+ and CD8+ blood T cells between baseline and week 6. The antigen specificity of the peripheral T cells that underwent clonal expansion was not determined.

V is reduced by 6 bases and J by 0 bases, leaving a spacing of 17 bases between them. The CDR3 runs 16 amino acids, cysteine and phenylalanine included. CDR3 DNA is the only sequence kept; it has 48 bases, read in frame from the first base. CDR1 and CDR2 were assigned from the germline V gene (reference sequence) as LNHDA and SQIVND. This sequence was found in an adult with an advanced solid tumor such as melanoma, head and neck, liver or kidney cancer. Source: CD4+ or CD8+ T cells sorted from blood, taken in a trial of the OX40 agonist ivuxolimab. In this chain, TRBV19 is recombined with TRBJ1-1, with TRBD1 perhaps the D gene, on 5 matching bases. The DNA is TGTGCCAGTAGCCTACCAGGAGGGGCTTTGAACACTGAAGCTTTCTTT. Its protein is CASSLPGGALNTEAFF.